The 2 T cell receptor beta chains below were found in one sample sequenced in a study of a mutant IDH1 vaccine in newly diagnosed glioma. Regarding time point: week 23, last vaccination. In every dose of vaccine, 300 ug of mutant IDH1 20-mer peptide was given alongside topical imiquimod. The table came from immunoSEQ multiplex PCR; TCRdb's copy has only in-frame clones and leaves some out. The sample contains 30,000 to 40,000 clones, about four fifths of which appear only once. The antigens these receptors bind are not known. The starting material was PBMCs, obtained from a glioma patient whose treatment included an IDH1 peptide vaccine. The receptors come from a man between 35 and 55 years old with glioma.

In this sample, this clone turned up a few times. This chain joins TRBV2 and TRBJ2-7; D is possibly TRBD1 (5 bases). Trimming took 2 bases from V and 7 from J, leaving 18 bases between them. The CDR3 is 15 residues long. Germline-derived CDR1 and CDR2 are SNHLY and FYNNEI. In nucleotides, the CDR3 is TGTGCCAGCAGTGAAAGGGTCGGCAGGGTTTATGAGCAGTACTTC. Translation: CASSERVGRVYEQYF.

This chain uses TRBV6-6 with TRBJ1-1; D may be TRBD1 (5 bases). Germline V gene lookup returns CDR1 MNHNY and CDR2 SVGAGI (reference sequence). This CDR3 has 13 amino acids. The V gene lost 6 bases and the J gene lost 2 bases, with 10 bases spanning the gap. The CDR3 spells CASSNGGNTEAFF. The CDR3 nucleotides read TGTGCCAGCAGCAACGGGGGTAACACTGAAGCTTTCTTT.